A single T cell receptor (beta chain) is shown here with its context. What it binds is not known. Assay used: immunoSEQ multiplex PCR; TCRdb lists only in-frame clones, some missing. The table has 150,000 to 200,000 clones, 88% seen once. These data come from a study of T cell responses to AZD1222 COVID-19 vaccine. The CDR3 contains 18 residues. V gave up 5 bases and J gave up 1 base; unmatched junction bases: 13. CDR1 SGHTA and CDR2 FQGNSA come from the germline V gene. Study-wide points: The CD4 TCRs associated with vaccination extended across spike and predominated at 160-218 and 743-854.

Sequenced material: peripheral blood, taken 28 days after the second AZD1222 dose. The V call is TRBV7-2, the J call TRBJ1-1, with 10 nucleotides matching TRBD1. This TCR was sampled from an adult who received the AZD1222 COVID-19 vaccine. The CDR3 coding sequence is TGTGCCAGCAGCGACCCCCTGTTAGGGACAGGGGAGAACACTGAAGCTTTCTTT. This codes for CASSDPLLGTGENTEAFF.